The 32 T cell receptor beta chains presented below share a single source sample, sequenced in a study of T cell clonality in common variable immunodeficiency. Data came from immunoSEQ multiplex PCR; TCRdb stores just in-frame clones and leaves some out. The repertoire has approximately 50,000 clones, none seen only once; the ten largest take over 0.8%. The sequenced material came from peripheral blood mononuclear cells. The receptor source for this set is a person aged 18-70 years in good health.

This clone was counted at least ten times. The CDR3 is cut off 3 residues early in the read; its end comes from the germline J gene. The V gene is TRBV6-2 or TRBV6-3, the J gene TRBJ1-4; weak D call: TRBD1 (6 bases). Germline CDR1 is MNHEY and CDR2 is SVGEGT. The length of the CDR3 is 16 residues. The CDR3 is CASSYSKAGGPAALFF. The covered CDR3 bases are TGTGCCAGCAGTTACTCGAAGGCGGGGGGGCCGGCGGCA.

This clone was picked up many times. The CDR3 end is not reached by the read, which stops 3 residues before it; the germline J gene fills it in. V and J are TRBV6-4 and TRBJ2-3; D may be TRBD1 (6 bases). The germline V gene encodes CDR1 MRHNA and CDR2 SNTAGT. The CDR3 consists of 16 residues. Trimming took 5 bases from V and 2 from J, leaving 17 bases between them. The CDR3 is CASSKSAGALTDTQYF. The CDR3 DNA, read in part, is TGTGCCAGCAGTAAGTCTGCAGGGGCTCTCACAGATACG.

This clone appeared many times. The observed sequence ends 3 residues before the CDR3 terminus, with the missing tail filled in from the germline J gene. The gene calls are TRBV18 and TRBJ2-7; 9 bases fit TRBD2. The CDR3 spans 15 residues. J gave up 3 bases and V 3 bases, and 6 bases lay outside the gene matches. CDR1 is KGHSH, CDR2 LQKENI, per germline. The CDR3 bases that were read are TGTGCCAGCTCACCCGAGCGGGAGGAAGGCTACGAG. Encoded protein: CASSPEREEGYE. The CDR3 in full is CASSPEREEGYEQYF.

This clone was observed many times. The read ends 3 residues before the CDR3 terminus; that terminus is restored from the germline J gene. The V gene is TRBV6-1, the J gene TRBJ2-7, with unresolved D. The CDR3 sequence is 11 residues long. Trimming removed 3 bases from V and 4 bases from J, with 4 bases in between. In germline, CDR1 is MNHNS, CDR2 SASEGT. The covered CDR3 bases are TGTGCCAGCAGTGACGGGTACGAG. Amino acid sequence: CASSDGYE. The whole CDR3 sequence is CASSDGYEQYF.

As concerns this clone: A far larger clone is a single base away, which makes a read error likely. Read data end 3 residues before the CDR3 end; the end is taken from the germline J gene. The V and J genes are TRBV2 and TRBJ2-7; maybe TRBD1 (5 bases). The CDR3 is 17 amino acids. CDR1 and CDR2 (germline): SNHLY, FYNNEI. CDR3 DNA (partial): TGTGCCAGCACTGAATTTTCGGGTAGGGGCACAAGCTACGAG. The encoded protein is CASTEFSGRGTSYE. The whole CDR3 reads CASTEFSGRGTSYEQYF.

This clone was observed many times. Read coverage stops 3 residues before the CDR3 terminus; the germline J gene supplies the remainder. The chain uses TRBV9 and TRBJ2-7; possible D gene TRBD2, 6 bases. This CDR3 comprises 14 residues. Germline loops: CDR1 SGDLS, CDR2 YYNGEE. The germline V and J ends were trimmed by 2 bases and 3 bases, with 12 bases remaining between them. CDR3 bases read: TGTGCCAGCAGCGTCGGGGGACCCCTCTACGAG. Translating it yields CASSVGGPLYE. The full CDR3 protein reads CASSVGGPLYEQYF.

The table lists this clone with many counts. The sequenced fragment ends 3 residues before the CDR3 boundary, so the rest is inferred from the germline J gene. V is TRBV7-2 and J is TRBJ2-5; 9 bases fit TRBD2. Germline values: CDR1 SGHTA, CDR2 FQGNSA. The length of the CDR3 is 14 residues. After removal of 2 bases from V and 5 bases from J, the junction contained 3 bases not matched to a gene. The CDR3 DNA, read in part, is TGTGCCAGCAGCTTATCGCGGGGGGGCGAGACC. As protein: CASSLSRGGET. The whole CDR3 reads CASSLSRGGETQYF. Filled out from reference TRBV7-2 and TRBJ2-5, the complete variable domain reads GAGVSQSPSNKVTEKGKDVELRCDPISGHTALYWYRQSLGQGLEFLIYFQGNSAPDKSGLPSDRFSAERTGGSVSTLTIQRTQQEDSAVYLCASSLSRGGETQYFGPGTRLLVL.

Only a few counts were recorded for this clone. The junction departs from germline at one end; a sequencing error may be responsible. The read ends 3 residues before the CDR3 terminus; that terminus is restored from the germline J gene. The chain uses TRBV7-9 and TRBJ2-3, with 10 bases aligning to TRBD1. In germline, CDR1 is SEHNR, CDR2 FQNEAQ (reference sequence). CDR3 size: 15 residues. The CDR3 bases that were read are TGTTCCAGCAGCGCCGGGACAGGGGCTTATCAGCCG. Translation gives CSSSAGTGAYQP. The whole CDR3 protein reads CSSSAGTGAYQPQYF.

This clone was counted at least ten times. Read coverage stops 3 residues before the CDR3 terminus; the germline J gene supplies the remainder. J is TRBJ1-2 and V is TRBV19, with 7 bases lining up with TRBD1. From germline, CDR1 is LNHDA and CDR2 SQIVND (reference sequence). This CDR3 has 15 residues. Incomplete CDR3 DNA: TGTGCCAGTAGTAAAAGGACAGGACAAGGGGAAGGC. Protein sequence: CASSKRTGQGEG. The CDR3 in full is CASSKRTGQGEGYTF.

This clone was seen many times. The read gets to within 3 residues of the CDR3 end, and the germline J gene fills in the rest. The rearrangement uses TRBV5-1 and TRBJ1-2; TRBD1 is a possible D gene (5 bases). The V end lost 0 bases, the J end lost 4 bases, and 13 bases lay between the germline ends. Per the germline V gene, CDR1 is SGHRS and CDR2 is YFSETQ. The CDR3 sequence is 15 residues long. CDR3 in amino acids: CASSLGGASGYGYTF. CDR3 DNA, as far as it was read: TGCGCCAGCAGCTTGGGTGGGGCTTCGGGCTATGGC.

This clone was found many times. The read terminates 3 residues before the CDR3 end, so the remaining end is supplied by the germline J gene. The chain is built from TRBV4-1 and TRBJ1-1; 9 bases align to TRBD1. The length of the CDR3 is 16 residues. V trimming: 3 bases; J trimming: 0 bases; junction bases outside the gene matches: 5. CDR1 MGHRA and CDR2 YSYEKL come from the germline V gene. CDR3 region: CASSHTGTGMNTEAFF. CDR3 DNA, as far as it was read: TGCGCCAGCAGCCATACCGGGACAGGGATGAACACTGAA.

This clone showed up many times. The read ends 3 residues early relative to the CDR3; the germline J gene fills the gap. This chain uses TRBV6-2 or TRBV6-3 with TRBJ1-5; no definite D call. The germline gives CDR1 MNHEY, CDR2 SVGEGT. V shed 4 bases and J shed 0 bases, with 7 bases lying between them. This CDR3 has 14 amino acids. The DNA read from the CDR3 is TGTGCCAGCAGTTCCGGTTATAGCAATCAGCCC. It encodes CASSSGYSNQP. The complete CDR3 reads CASSSGYSNQPQHF.

Many counts were recorded for this clone. From the germline J gene comes the end of the CDR3, since the read stops 3 residues before it. The chain combines TRBV19 with TRBJ2-5; TRBD1 matches 7 bases. With V trimmed by 5 bases and J by 1 base, 10 bases remained unmatched. The CDR3 length is 16 residues. Germline V gene data show CDR1 as LNHDA and CDR2 as SQIVND (reference sequence). The CDR3 sequence is CASSSRSTGTQETQYF. CDR3 bases read: TGTGCCAGTAGTTCCCGATCGACAGGGACCCAAGAGACC.

This clone was recorded many times. One end of the junction does not line up with germline, which may come from a read error. The read stops 3 residues short of the end of the CDR3; the missing end is completed from the germline J gene. This chain connects TRBV4-2 to TRBJ2-3, with a weak D call TRBD2 (5 bases). This CDR3 is built from 16 residues. Per the germline V gene, CDR1 is LGHNA and CDR2 is YNFKEQ. CDR3 sequence: CASTEVVDFSTDTQYF. Partial CDR3 DNA: TGCGCCAGCACCGAAGTTGTGGACTTTAGCACAGATACG.

The CDR3 reads CASSPSIYSGGAEAFF. CDR3 DNA (partial): TGTGCCAGCTCACCATCTATCTATTCAGGGGGTGCTGAA. The chain combines TRBV18 with TRBJ1-1; 7 nucleotides align to TRBD1. The sequence runs out 3 residues before the end of the CDR3; the remainder is reconstructed from the germline J gene. CDR3 length equals 16 residues. Germline V lookup: CDR1 KGHSH, CDR2 LQKENI. J was trimmed by 6 bases and V by 2 bases; bases with no gene match: 12.

A few counts support this clone. The CDR3 end is not reached by the read, which stops 3 residues before it; the germline J gene fills it in. The rearrangement uses TRBV6-1 and TRBJ1-2, with D tentatively TRBD1 (6 bases). The CDR3 contains 15 residues. Per the germline V gene, CDR1 is MNHNS and CDR2 is SASEGT. CDR3 bases read: TGTGCCAGCAGTGCCAATCCGGACAGTCAAAACATC. It yields the protein CASSANPDSQNI. The CDR3, in full, reads CASSANPDSQNIYTF.

This clone has just a few counts. The read gets to within 3 residues of the CDR3 end, and the germline J gene fills in the rest. The chain links TRBV7-9 to TRBJ1-2, with no clear D. CDR1 is SEHNR and CDR2 is FQNEAQ in the germline V gene (reference sequence). The CDR3 totals 14 residues. CDR3 in amino acids: CASSLTSGIYDYTF. CDR3 bases read: TGTGCCAGCAGCTTAACCAGCGGGATCTACGAC.

As to this clone: The read terminates 3 residues before the CDR3 end, so the remaining end is supplied by the germline J gene. This chain uses TRBV19 with TRBJ1-2; D perhaps matches TRBD1 (5 bases). Germline CDR1 reads LNHDA; CDR2 reads SQIVND (reference sequence). The CDR3 runs to 16 residues. CDR3 amino acids: CASSIASRGGPYDYTF. The CDR3 DNA, read in part, is TGTGCCAGTAGTATAGCATCAAGGGGCGGACCCTACGAC.

This clone was observed many times. The observed sequence ends 3 residues before the CDR3 terminus, with the missing tail filled in from the germline J gene. The chain carries TRBV30 and TRBJ2-3; TRBD1 is a possible D gene (6 bases). Germline lookup yields CDR1 GTSNPN and CDR2 SVGIG (reference sequence). The CDR3 sequence is 13 residues long. CDR3 protein: CAWRSRGVETQYF. CDR3 DNA (partial): TGTGCCTGGAGATCCAGGGGAGTAGAGACG.

This clone was counted ten times or more. The read ends 3 residues before the CDR3 terminus; that terminus is restored from the germline J gene. This sequence joins TRBV4-1 and TRBJ1-1; D is unclear. This CDR3 has 13 residues. CDR1 and CDR2 (germline): MGHRA, YSYEKL. The V end lost 1 base, the J end lost 6 bases, and 9 bases lay between the germline ends. The CDR3 region is CASSQAPSSEAFF. CDR3 bases read: TGCGCCAGCAGCCAAGCCCCGAGCTCTGAA.

This clone was seen at least ten times. The CDR3 end falls 3 residues outside the read, so it is completed with the germline J gene. The V call is TRBV18, the J call TRBJ2-5, with 15 bases matching TRBD2. This CDR3 is built from 15 residues. The germline CDR1 and CDR2 sequences are KGHSH and LQKENI. CDR3 in amino acids: CASSPPGLAGGTQYF. CDR3 bases read: TGTGCCAGCTCACCGCCGGGACTAGCGGGAGGCACC. The complete variable domain, with remaining parts taken from reference TRBV18 and TRBJ2-5, reads NAGVMQNPRHLVRRRGQEARLRCSPMKGHSHVYWYRQLPEEGLKFMVYLQKENIIDESGMPKERFSAEFPKEGPSILRIQQVVRGDSAAYFCASSPPGLAGGTQYFGPGTRLLVL.

This clone was detected many times. The observed sequence ends 3 residues before the CDR3 terminus, with the missing tail filled in from the germline J gene. The J gene is TRBJ1-1, the V gene TRBV14; possibly TRBD1 for D (5 bases). The CDR3 loop spans 14 amino acids. Germline V gene data show CDR1 as SGHDN and CDR2 as FVKESK. Trimming shortened V by 4 bases and J by 4 bases, and 13 bases separated the two germline ends. The CDR3 protein is CASSLLAGPTEAFF. The part of the CDR3 DNA that was read is TGTGCCAGCAGCCTACTGGCAGGGCCCACTGAA. The full variable domain, rest sourced from reference TRBV14 and TRBJ1-1, is EAGVTQFPSHSVIEKGQTVTLRCDPISGHDNLYWYRRVMGKEIKFLLHFVKESKQDESGMPNNRFLAERTGGTYSTLKVQPAELEDSGVYFCASSLLAGPTEAFFGQGTRLTVV.

This clone was counted many times. A junction end diverges from the germline sequence, so it may reflect a read error. With the read ending 3 residues before the CDR3 end, the germline J gene is used to fill in that end. The chain has TRBV4-2 and TRBJ2-5, with TRBD1 as a possible D gene (5 bases). Germline V CDR1 and CDR2: LGHNA, YNFKEQ. This CDR3 comprises 14 residues. The DNA read from the CDR3 is TGCGCCAGCAGCCAAACGCCCATTGGGGCGACC. This translates into CASSQTPIGAT. The entire CDR3 reads CASSQTPIGATQYF.

This clone was counted ten times or more. The read terminates 3 residues before the CDR3 end, so the remaining end is supplied by the germline J gene. V usage is TRBV28 and J usage is TRBJ2-6; TRBD1 matches 12 bases. The CDR3 spans 17 residues. The V segment lost 10 bases and the J segment 2 bases; nucleotides outside the gene matches: 9. Germline-derived CDR1 and CDR2 are MDHEN and SYDVKM. CDR3 loop: CATKPGQGATGANVLTF. The CDR3 bases that were read are TGTGCCACCAAGCCGGGACAGGGGGCGACTGGGGCCAACGTC.

This clone was counted between two and nine times. The missing CDR3 end, 3 residues past where the read stops, is filled in from the germline J gene. This chain uses TRBV19 with TRBJ1-4; D ambiguous. This CDR3 spans 16 amino acids. CDR1 and CDR2 from the germline V gene are LNHDA and SQIVND (reference sequence). CDR3 DNA, as far as it was read: TGTGCCAGTACTTCCGTCGGCCAGGTACGGCTTGCACCA. The encoded protein is CASTSVGQVRLAP. From start to end, the CDR3 is CASTSVGQVRLAPLFF.

This clone has at least ten counts. The read stops 3 residues short of the end of the CDR3; the missing end is completed from the germline J gene. This rearrangement joins TRBV19 to TRBJ1-5; D perhaps matches TRBD1 (6 bases). The CDR3 is made up of 16 amino acids. Germline V gene sequence: CDR1 LNHDA, CDR2 SQIVND (reference sequence). Deletions cut 6 bases from V and 1 base from J, with 16 bases between. The CDR3 spells CASSPRTAASNQPQHF. The sequenced CDR3 bases are TGTGCCAGTAGCCCTCGGACAGCAGCGAGCAATCAGCCC. Drawing the rest from reference TRBV19 and TRBJ1-5, the complete variable domain is DGGITQSPKYLFRKEGQNVTLSCEQNLNHDAMYWYRQDPGQGLRLIYYSQIVNDFQKGDIAEGYSVSREKKESFPLTVTSAQKNPTAFYLCASSPRTAASNQPQHFGDGTRLSIL.

This clone was counted at least ten times. The observed sequence ends 3 residues before the CDR3 terminus, with the missing tail filled in from the germline J gene. V is TRBV5-1 and J is TRBJ2-3; tentatively, D is TRBD1 (7 bases). CDR3 size: 15 residues. The V end was cut by 3 bases, the J end by 4 bases, with 15 bases between. Looked up from germline, CDR1 is SGHRS and CDR2 is YFSETQ. CDR3 bases read: TGCGCCAGCAGCTCCATCAGGGGGGACGCAGATACG. It translates to CASSSIRGDADT. The CDR3 as a whole reads CASSSIRGDADTQYF.

This clone was counted a few times. The CDR3: CSASGKGDGYTF. The part of the CDR3 DNA that was read is TGCAGTGCTTCAGGGAAGGGGGATGGC. The chain uses TRBV20-1 and TRBJ1-2; possibly TRBD1 for D (6 bases). The DNA ends 3 residues before the CDR3 does, and the rest of the CDR3 is filled in from the germline J gene. This CDR3 is 12 amino acids long. V was clipped by 5 bases and J by 6 bases, with 13 bases between them. Germline V gene lookup returns CDR1 DFQATT and CDR2 SNEGSKA (reference sequence).

This clone appeared many times. The CDR3 is cut off 3 residues early in the read; its end comes from the germline J gene. The genes are TRBV19 and TRBJ2-7, with TRBD1 identical over 7 bases. The length of the CDR3 is 14 residues. Germline CDR1 LNHDA, CDR2 SQIVND (reference sequence). J gave up 3 bases and V 5 bases, and 7 bases lay outside the gene matches. The CDR3 loop reads CASSPRDSGYEQYF. Incomplete CDR3 DNA: TGTGCCAGTAGTCCCCGGGACAGTGGCTACGAG.

In its sample, this clone was seen many times. The CDR3 here is CASSLTLAGGYNEQFF. The DNA read from the CDR3 is TGTGCCAGCAGTCTCACCTTAGCGGGAGGTTACAATGAG. The gene calls are TRBV12-3 or TRBV12-4 and TRBJ2-1, with 10 positions matching TRBD2. The read is 3 residues too short to cover the CDR3 end, so that end is filled in from the germline J gene. The V and J ends lost 5 bases and 4 bases, in that order; junction bases with no gene match: 8. The CDR3 contains 16 residues.

In its sample, this clone was seen many times. The read terminates 3 residues ahead of where the CDR3 ends, so the germline J gene completes it. The chain couples TRBV20-1 to TRBJ2-1, with 9 bases fitting TRBD2. Trimming cost V 4 bases and J 7 bases; bases outside gene matches: 5. Germline CDR1 reads DFQATT; CDR2 reads SNEGSKA (reference sequence). This CDR3 comprises 13 residues. Incomplete CDR3 DNA: TGCAGTGCTAAACTAGCGGGCGGTAATGAG. This gives the protein CSAKLAGGNE. The CDR3 in its entirety is CSAKLAGGNEQFF.

This clone was counted ten times or more. The read terminates 3 residues ahead of where the CDR3 ends, so the germline J gene completes it. V usage is TRBV7-9 and J usage is TRBJ2-3, with D maybe TRBD1 (6 bases). The germline gives CDR1 SEHNR, CDR2 FQNEAQ (reference sequence). Trimming cost V 6 bases and J 0 bases, with 13 bases left between them. This CDR3 spans 15 amino acids. The sequenced part of the CDR3 DNA is TGTGCCAGCAGATTAACAGGGTCGAGCACAGATACG. Translating gives CASRLTGSSTDT. From start to end, the CDR3 is CASRLTGSSTDTQYF.